Listed here are 14 T cell receptor beta chains from one sample, sequenced in a study of blood T cell repertoires in COVID-19. Libraries were prepared by immunoSEQ multiplex PCR; TCRdb keeps only in-frame clonotypes and omits some of them. This table holds under 350,000 clones, over 75% found once. Sequenced material: peripheral blood. Every receptor here comes from a human donor in a cohort sampled during active COVID-19.

This clone appeared a few times. The chain is built from TRBV4-1 and TRBJ2-2; the D is unclear. Trimming cost V 4 bases and J 4 bases, with 13 bases left between them. There are 15 residues in the CDR3. Looked up from germline, CDR1 is MGHRA and CDR2 is YSYEKL. The CDR3 loop is CASSRNVASTGELFF. CDR3 DNA sequence: TGCGCCAGCAGCCGAAATGTGGCCTCCACCGGGGAGCTGTTTTTT.

V usage is TRBV9 and J usage is TRBJ1-2; 9 bases are shared with TRBD1. The ends lost 1 base at V and 8 bases at J; junction bases unmatched: 3. The CDR3 runs to 13 residues. The germline V gene encodes CDR1 SGDLS and CDR2 YYNGEE. The CDR3, as DNA: TGTGCCAGCAGCGTAAGGACAGGGGCAGGCTACACCTTC. It yields the protein CASSVRTGAGYTF. The whole variable domain, filled in from reference TRBV9 and TRBJ1-2, reads DSGVTQTPKHLITATGQRVTLRCSPRSGDLSVYWYQQSLDQGLQFLIQYYNGEERAKGNILERFSAQQFPDLHSELNLSSLELGDSALYFCASSVRTGAGYTFGSGTRLTVV.

Here the CDR3 reads CASSSTPSSTDTQYF. The CDR3 DNA sequence: TGTGCCAGCAGTTCGACACCTTCTAGCACAGATACGCAGTATTTT. The V and J genes are TRBV2 and TRBJ2-3; D is unresolved. Between the trimmed V and J ends, which lost 5 bases and 0 bases, there was a span of 12 bases. Germline assignment: CDR1 SNHLY and CDR2 FYNNEI. The CDR3 consists of 15 residues.

This sequence joins TRBV27 and TRBJ2-3; D might be TRBD2 (6 bases). The CDR3 totals 15 residues. Germline loops: CDR1 MNHEY, CDR2 SMNVEV (reference sequence). The V end lost 9 bases, the J end lost 5 bases, and 21 bases lay between the germline ends. The CDR3 spells CASQSRRRAGDTQYF. The DNA of the CDR3 is TGTGCCAGTCAAAGTCGTCGGAGGGCGGGAGATACGCAGTATTTT.

The gene calls are TRBV6-6 and TRBJ1-4; possible D gene TRBD1, 6 bases. CDR3 length: 15 residues. Trimming cost V 6 bases and J 3 bases, with 14 bases left between them. Germline V gene sequence: CDR1 MNHNY, CDR2 SVGAGI (reference sequence). CDR3 in DNA: TGTGCCAGCAGCATCACAGGGACCGCTAATGAAAAACTGTTTTTT. Its translation: CASSITGTANEKLFF.

V is TRBV9 and J is TRBJ2-1; no reliable D call. The V end was cut by 0 bases, the J end by 6 bases, with 13 bases between. Germline lookup yields CDR1 SGDLS and CDR2 YYNGEE. The CDR3 loop spans 15 amino acids. The chain's CDR3 is CASSVVPSTGNEQFF. The CDR3 DNA reads as TGTGCCAGCAGCGTAGTGCCAAGCACTGGCAATGAGCAGTTCTTC. Based on the CDR3 plus reference TRBV9 and TRBJ2-1, the full variable domain is DSGVTQTPKHLITATGQRVTLRCSPRSGDLSVYWYQQSLDQGLQFLIQYYNGEERAKGNILERFSAQQFPDLHSELNLSSLELGDSALYFCASSVVPSTGNEQFFGPGTRLTVL.

The chain carries TRBV11-2 and TRBJ1-2; unclear D gene. Trimming took 4 bases from V and 8 from J, leaving 14 bases between them. CDR3 length: 13 amino acids. CDR1 is SGHAT, CDR2 FQNNGV, per germline. CDR3 amino acids: CASSSPQVRGYTF. CDR3 coding DNA: TGTGCCAGCAGCTCCCCCCAGGTCCGGGGCTACACCTTC.

The V and J genes are TRBV15 and TRBJ2-2; TRBD1 agrees at 9 bases. The CDR3 is 15 amino acids. In germline, CDR1 is LNHNV, CDR2 YYDKDF (reference sequence). With 2 bases clipped from V and 5 bases from J, the junction kept 3 bases outside the gene matches. The CDR3 loop is CATSRKQGATGELFF. CDR3 bases: TGTGCCACCAGCAGAAAACAGGGGGCAACCGGGGAGCTGTTTTTT.

The V call is TRBV7-2, the J call TRBJ2-1; 8 bases align to TRBD1. Germline-derived CDR1 and CDR2 are SGHTA and FQGNSA. The V gene end was trimmed by 1 base and the J gene end by 4 bases; junction bases not matched to a gene: 3. The CDR3 spans 15 residues. The CDR3 sequence: CASSLDGQGYNEQFF. The CDR3 DNA reads as TGTGCCAGCAGCTTAGACGGACAGGGATACAATGAGCAGTTCTTC.

The chain recombines TRBV11-2 with TRBJ1-1; 9 positions match TRBD1. CDR1 SGHAT and CDR2 FQNNGV come from the germline V gene. The V gene end was trimmed by 3 bases and the J gene end by 3 bases; junction bases not matched to a gene: 5. The CDR3 runs to 15 residues. The CDR3 protein is CASSLGTGRDTEAFF. The DNA for the CDR3 is TGTGCCAGCAGCTTGGGGACAGGGCGGGACACTGAAGCTTTCTTT.

The chain recombines TRBV9 with TRBJ1-2; no firm D call. Trimming shortened V by 3 bases and J by 0 bases, and 15 bases separated the two germline ends. This CDR3 spans 16 amino acids. Germline V gives CDR1 SGDLS, CDR2 YYNGEE. CDR3 nucleotide sequence: TGTGCCAGCAGCGACGCCATTGACACCTCTAACTATGGCTACACCTTC. Its translation is CASSDAIDTSNYGYTF.

The V and J genes are TRBV28 and TRBJ2-2; D perhaps matches TRBD2 (6 bases). Trimming pared 6 bases from V and 1 base from J, leaving 15 bases between. CDR1 and CDR2 (germline): MDHEN, SYDVKM. The CDR3 spans 16 residues. CDR3 sequence reads: CASSTRTNLNTGELFF. The DNA for the CDR3 is TGTGCCAGCAGCACCCGGACTAACCTGAACACCGGGGAGCTGTTTTTT.

J is TRBJ1-1 and V is TRBV7-2; maybe TRBD1 (6 bases). The germline V and J ends were trimmed by 3 bases and 1 base, with 15 bases remaining between them. CDR1 is SGHTA and CDR2 is FQGNSA in the germline V gene. The CDR3 has 16 residues. CDR3 protein: CASSFLVGGRNTEAFF. CDR3 coding DNA: TGTGCCAGCAGCTTTCTCGTCGGGGGGCGGAACACTGAAGCTTTCTTT. Complete variable domain (other parts from reference TRBV7-2 and TRBJ1-1): GAGVSQSPSNKVTEKGKDVELRCDPISGHTALYWYRQSLGQGLEFLIYFQGNSAPDKSGLPSDRFSAERTGGSVSTLTIQRTQQEDSAVYLCASSFLVGGRNTEAFFGQGTRLTVV.

V usage is TRBV29-1 and J usage is TRBJ1-2; D ambiguous. Germline V gene lookup returns CDR1 SQVTM and CDR2 ANQGSEA. V shed 0 bases and J shed 5 bases, with 10 bases lying between them. CDR3 length equals 13 residues. CDR3 loop: CSVEDLAWYGYTF. The CDR3 DNA follows: TGCAGCGTTGAAGATCTTGCGTGGTATGGCTACACCTTC.